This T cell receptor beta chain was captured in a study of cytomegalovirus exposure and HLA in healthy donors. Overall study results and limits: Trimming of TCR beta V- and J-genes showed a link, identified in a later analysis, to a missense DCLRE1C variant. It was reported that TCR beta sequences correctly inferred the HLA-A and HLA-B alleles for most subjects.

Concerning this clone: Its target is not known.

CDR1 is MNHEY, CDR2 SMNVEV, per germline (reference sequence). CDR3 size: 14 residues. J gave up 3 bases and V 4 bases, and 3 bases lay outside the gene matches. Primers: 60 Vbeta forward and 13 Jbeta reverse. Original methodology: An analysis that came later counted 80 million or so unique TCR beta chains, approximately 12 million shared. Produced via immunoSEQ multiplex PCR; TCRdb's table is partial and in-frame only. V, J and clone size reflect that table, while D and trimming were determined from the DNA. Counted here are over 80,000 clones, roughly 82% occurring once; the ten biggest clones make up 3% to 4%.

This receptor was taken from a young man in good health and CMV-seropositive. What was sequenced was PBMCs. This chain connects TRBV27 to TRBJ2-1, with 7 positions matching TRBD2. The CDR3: CASSWASGYNEQFF. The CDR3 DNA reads TGTGCCAGCAGTTGGGCTAGCGGCTACAATGAGCAGTTCTTC.